A single sample is the source of the 26 T cell receptor beta chains below, sequenced in a study of identical twins. MiXCR, run by TCRdb on the 5' RACE reads, gives a single entry per CDR3 protein. The sample contains about 250,000 distinct CDR3 sequences, 7.5% of which appear only once. This same sample was also part of a study on yellow fever vaccine responses in identical twins.

Sequenced input: CD8+ T cells sorted from blood. Source of these receptors: a woman aged 18-29 years in good health.

This clonotype was counted only a few times. The CDR3 DNA sequence: TGTGCCAGCAGCCAAACAGGGGGCTACACCTTC. It codes for CASSQTGGYTF. V gene TRBV3-1 combines with J gene TRBJ1-2; TRBD1 is a possible D gene (6 bases). The V gene's germline CDR1 is LGHDT and CDR2 YNNKEL (reference sequence). V lost 2 bases to trimming and J lost 8 bases, with 6 bases between them. This CDR3 region has 11 residues.

This chain links TRBV15 with TRBJ2-6; D is undetermined. The CDR3 contains 16 residues. Germline V gene sequence: CDR1 LNHNV, CDR2 YYDKDF (reference sequence). The ends were cut back, 0 bases at V and 0 bases at J, with 6 bases in the middle. The CDR3 region is CATSRDRGSGANVLTF. The CDR3 DNA is TGTGCCACCAGCAGAGATCGAGGCTCTGGGGCCAACGTCCTGACTTTC.

The V gene is TRBV6-1, the J gene TRBJ2-1; TRBD2 is a possible D gene (5 bases). The CDR3 extends over 16 amino acids. Germline values: CDR1 MNHNS, CDR2 SASEGT. The V gene lost 1 base and the J gene lost 7 bases, with 17 bases spanning the gap. CDR3 DNA: TGTGCCAGCAGTGAAGGGCAGTCCGGCAGAGGGAATGAGCAGTTCTTC. Protein sequence: CASSEGQSGRGNEQFF.

A few counts support this clonotype. The chain is built from TRBV28 and TRBJ2-2; no firm D call. Germline V gene lookup returns CDR1 MDHEN and CDR2 SYDVKM. The CDR3 is 14 residues long. The germline V and J ends were trimmed by 3 bases and 2 bases, with 7 bases remaining between them. Here the CDR3 DNA reads TGTGCCAGCAGTTTTTTCATTAACACCGGGGAGCTGTTTTTT. Translating it yields CASSFFINTGELFF.

This clonotype was recorded many times. The J gene is TRBJ2-5, the V gene TRBV5-1; 12 bases are a match to TRBD2. The germline gives CDR1 SGHRS, CDR2 YFSETQ. This CDR3 has 20 amino acids. Trimming cost V 0 bases and J 0 bases; bases outside gene matches: 12. The CDR3 nucleotides read TGCGCCAGCAGCTTGGGATTTTATGGGTGGACTAGCGGGGACCAAGAGACCCAGTACTTC. Translating gives CASSLGFYGWTSGDQETQYF.

This clonotype was picked up many times. The chain joins TRBV7-2 to TRBJ2-7; D assignment may be TRBD1 or TRBD2 (5 bases each). Trimming shortened V by 7 bases and J by 0 bases, and 13 bases separated the two germline ends. This CDR3 contains 14 residues. Looked up from germline, CDR1 is SGHTA and CDR2 is FQGNSA. The CDR3 region is CASTLWDGSYEQYF. CDR3 DNA sequence: TGTGCCAGCACCCTGTGGGACGGCTCCTACGAGCAGTACTTC.

At least ten counts were recorded for this clonotype. The J gene is TRBJ2-3, the V gene TRBV9; D not certain. Trimming removed 3 bases at V and 1 base at J, with 6 bases between. CDR1 is SGDLS and CDR2 is YYNGEE in the germline V gene. The CDR3 has 13 amino acids. The CDR3: CASSGSGTDTQYF. In DNA, the CDR3 is TGTGCCAGCAGCGGGAGTGGCACAGATACGCAGTATTTT. Supplemented by reference TRBV9 and TRBJ2-3, the full variable domain reads DSGVTQTPKHLITATGQRVTLRCSPRSGDLSVYWYQQSLDQGLQFLIQYYNGEERAKGNILERFSAQQFPDLHSELNLSSLELGDSALYFCASSGSGTDTQYFGPGTRLTVL.

The rearrangement joins TRBV20-1 to TRBJ2-7; D ambiguous. V shed 3 bases and J shed 3 bases, with 12 bases lying between them. This CDR3 has 13 residues. Germline CDR1 DFQATT, CDR2 SNEGSKA (reference sequence). In DNA form, the CDR3 reads TGCAGTGCTAGGACAATTAGTATCTACGAGCAGTACTTC. As protein: CSARTISIYEQYF.

This clonotype showed up many times. This chain joins TRBV5-1 and TRBJ1-2; 9 nucleotides agree with TRBD1. Germline V gene sequence: CDR1 SGHRS, CDR2 YFSETQ. J was trimmed by 3 bases and V by 3 bases; bases with no gene match: 9. The CDR3 is 16 residues long. The CDR3 region has the DNA TGCGCCAGCAGCTCCGAGGGACAGGGCCCCGACTATGGCTACACCTTC. This translates into CASSSEGQGPDYGYTF.

This clonotype has ten or more counts. The chain couples TRBV6-4 to TRBJ2-3; 9 bases line up with TRBD2. Per the germline V gene, CDR1 is MRHNA and CDR2 is SNTAGT. Trimming took 4 bases from V and 2 from J; bases not matched to a gene: 4. The CDR3 runs to 15 residues. The CDR3: CASSATSGHTDTQYF. The CDR3 nucleotides are TGTGCCAGCAGTGCGACTAGCGGACACACAGATACGCAGTATTTT.

This clonotype was picked up many times. The chain couples TRBV28 to TRBJ1-6, with D uncertain. Trimming took 1 base from V and 10 from J, leaving 8 bases between them. Germline CDR1 is MDHEN and CDR2 is SYDVKM. This CDR3 spans 13 amino acids. Written as DNA, the CDR3 is TGTGCCAGCAGTTTATCCCTTCGGTCACCCCTCCACTTT. It yields the protein CASSLSLRSPLHF. The full variable domain, rest sourced from reference TRBV28 and TRBJ1-6, is DVKVTQSSRYLVKRTGEKVFLECVQDMDHENMFWYRQDPGLGLRLIYFSYDVKMKEKGDIPEGYSVSREKKERFSLILESASTNQTSMYLCASSLSLRSPLHFGNGTRLTVT.

This clonotype was recorded at least ten times. V and J are TRBV20-1 and TRBJ2-7; the match to TRBD2 covers 7 bases. This CDR3 comprises 15 residues. The germline V gene encodes CDR1 DFQATT and CDR2 SNEGSKA (reference sequence). The trim removed 0 bases at V and 6 bases at J, leaving 11 bases unmatched. CDR3 bases: TGCAGTGCTAGAGATCGGGAGCGGGAAGGTGGCGAGCAGTACTTC. It codes for CSARDREREGGEQYF.

There are a few counts of this clonotype. The J gene is TRBJ2-7, the V gene TRBV6-1, with 14 nucleotides matching TRBD2. The trim removed 5 bases at V and 9 bases at J, leaving 6 bases unmatched. The CDR3 covers 14 residues. Per the germline V gene, CDR1 is MNHNS and CDR2 is SASEGT. DNA for the CDR3: TGTGCCAGCAGTCATTGGACTAGCGGGAGGAGGCAGTACTTC. Protein sequence: CASSHWTSGRRQYF.

This clonotype was seen many times. The chain couples TRBV7-9 to TRBJ2-4; D unclear. The CDR3 totals 16 residues. V gave up 1 base and J gave up 1 base, with 11 bases separating them. CDR1 is SEHNR, CDR2 FQNEAQ, per germline (reference sequence). The CDR3 coding sequence is TGTGCCAGCAGCTTAGTTCTGAGAGAGGCCAAAAACATTCAGTACTTC. Its translation: CASSLVLREAKNIQYF. The entire variable domain, with the rest obtained from reference TRBV7-9 and TRBJ2-4, is as follows: DTGVSQNPRHKITKRGQNVTFRCDPISEHNRLYWYRQTLGQGPEFLTYFQNEAQLEKSRLLSDRFSAERPKGSFSTLEIQRTEQGDSAMYLCASSLVLREAKNIQYFGAGTRLSVL.

In its sample, this clonotype was seen many times. The chain uses TRBV4-1 and TRBJ2-6; D is unresolved. Trimming left V 4 bases short and J 0 bases short, with 7 bases between. The CDR3 loop spans 15 amino acids. Germline lookup yields CDR1 MGHRA and CDR2 YSYEKL. The CDR3 is CASSPEISGANVLTF. Here the CDR3 DNA reads TGCGCCAGCAGCCCGGAAATCTCTGGGGCCAACGTCCTGACTTTC.

Many counts were recorded for this clonotype. The chain couples TRBV28 to TRBJ2-1; the match to TRBD2 covers 8 bases. CDR1 and CDR2 from the germline V gene are MDHEN and SYDVKM. J was trimmed by 6 bases and V by 1 base; bases with no gene match: 5. This CDR3 spans 15 amino acids. CDR3 bases: TGTGCCAGCAGTTTATTTGGCGGGAGGTTCAATGAGCAGTTCTTC. The encoded protein is CASSLFGGRFNEQFF.

The sample holds many counts of this clonotype. The rearrangement uses TRBV12-3 or TRBV12-4 and TRBJ1-5; D is uncertain. The CDR3 consists of 12 residues. V was trimmed by 4 bases and J by 4 bases, leaving 5 bases between them. Written as DNA, the CDR3 is TGTGCCAGCAGTTCCCCTAATCAGCCCCAGCATTTT. Its protein product is CASSSPNQPQHF.

This clonotype was observed a handful of times. The chain uses TRBV15 and TRBJ2-7, with D possibly matching TRBD2 (5 bases). This CDR3 contains 12 residues. Germline V gene data show CDR1 as LNHNV and CDR2 as YYDKDF (reference sequence). Trimming took 0 bases from V and 7 from J, leaving 7 bases between them. CDR3 amino acids: CATSRDSGEQYF. The CDR3 nucleotides read TGTGCCACCAGCAGAGATTCGGGGGAGCAGTACTTC. The entire variable domain, with the rest obtained from reference TRBV15 and TRBJ2-7, is as follows: DAMVIQNPRYQVTQFGKPVTLSCSQTLNHNVMYWYQQKSSQAPKLLFHYYDKDFNNEADTPDNFQSRRPNTSFCFLDIRSPGLGDTAMYLCATSRDSGEQYFGPGTRLTVT.

At least ten counts were recorded for this clonotype. The CDR3 loop reads CASSLGGRSSYEQYV. The CDR3 bases are TGTGCCAGCAGTTTGGGTGGACGGAGCTCCTACGAGCAGTACGTC. V usage is TRBV12-3 or TRBV12-4 and J usage is TRBJ2-7; D remains unclear. The ends were cut back, 3 bases at V and 0 bases at J, with 12 bases in the middle. This CDR3 comprises 15 residues.

This clonotype was observed at least ten times. The chain links TRBV10-3 to TRBJ2-1; D not certain. V shed 2 bases and J shed 8 bases, with 7 bases lying between them. The germline CDR1 and CDR2 sequences are ENHRY and SYGVKD. The CDR3 runs to 12 residues. CDR3 DNA: TGTGCCATCAGTGAGGGTGTCGATGAGCAGTTCTTC. This translates into CAISEGVDEQFF.

The chain combines TRBV6-5 with TRBJ1-5; no definite D call. CDR1 is MNHEY, CDR2 SVGAGI, per germline. There are 13 residues in the CDR3. Trimming removed 0 bases from V and 6 bases from J, with 6 bases in between. CDR3 in amino acids: CASSYSSFQPQHF. The DNA of the CDR3 is TGTGCCAGCAGTTACTCATCCTTTCAGCCCCAGCATTTT.

The chain is built from TRBV27 and TRBJ1-1, with 9 bases fitting TRBD1. The trim removed 1 base at V and 5 bases at J, leaving 5 bases unmatched. CDR1 MNHEY and CDR2 SMNVEV come from the germline V gene (reference sequence). This CDR3 region has 15 residues. CDR3 DNA: TGTGCCAGCAGTTTATGGACAGGGGTTCAGACTGAAGCTTTCTTT. Its translation: CASSLWTGVQTEAFF.

This clonotype was observed many times. The chain is built from TRBV29-1 and TRBJ2-2; D remains ambiguous. The V end was cut by 6 bases, the J end by 1 base, with 9 bases between. This CDR3 has 13 amino acids. The germline V gene encodes CDR1 SQVTM and CDR2 ANQGSEA. The CDR3 DNA sequence: TGCAGCGTCCTCGACGGGAACACCGGGGAGCTGTTTTTT. Amino acids: CSVLDGNTGELFF.

This clonotype came up many times. The J gene is TRBJ2-1, the V gene TRBV24-1; 13 nucleotides line up with TRBD2. Unmatched junction bases numbered 7, after V lost 4 bases and J lost 8 bases. Germline lookup yields CDR1 KGHDR and CDR2 SFDVKD. The CDR3 extends over 16 amino acids. CDR3 in amino acids: CATSDPTSGRADEQFF. The CDR3 nucleotides read TGTGCCACCAGTGACCCAACTAGCGGGAGGGCCGATGAGCAGTTCTTC.

This clonotype was seen at least ten times. The chain couples TRBV21-1 to TRBJ2-3. TRBV21-1 is marked as a pseudogene. This CDR3 has 17 residues. Here the CDR3 reads CASSNRHPKDQTDTQYF. Here the CDR3 DNA reads TGTGCCAGCAGCAACCGCCACCCAAAGGACCAAACAGATACGCAGTATTTT.

At least ten counts were recorded for this clonotype. V usage is TRBV10-2 and J usage is TRBJ1-2; a possible D gene is TRBD1 (5 bases). Trimming stripped 5 bases from V and 8 bases from J, with 15 bases between. Germline CDR1 and CDR2: WSHSY and SAAADI. This CDR3 has 13 residues. CDR3 DNA: TGCGCCAGCAGTCCGGGACTCCTCTCCGGCTACACCTTC. This encodes CASSPGLLSGYTF.